The present entry profiles one T cell receptor (beta chain) with its context. Participant ages covered roughly 18 to 89 years across approximately 25 US areas. Cohort 3 recovery required two negative PCRs, clearance, or symptom resolution. Repertoires were generated with immunoSEQ multiplex PCR, while TCRdb's copy carries only in-frame clones and drops some. The top ten clones hold less than 2% of a sample with 200,000 to 250,000 clones, about nine tenths of them seen once. This sample was taken from a study of blood T cell repertoires in COVID-19. Study details: The study drew acute and convalescent COVID-19 samples from the United States, Italy and Spain.

Germline CDR1 and CDR2: LNHDA and SQIVND (reference sequence). V dropped 4 bases and J dropped 4 bases, with 13 bases sitting between them. The CDR3 is 14 amino acids. V gene TRBV19 combines with J gene TRBJ2-5, with TRBD1 as a possible D gene (5 bases). Material for sequencing was PBMCs or T cells enriched from blood (not recorded which). The TCR was taken from a man aged 40-55 years who had recovered from COVID-19. In nucleotides, the CDR3 is TGTGCCAGTAGTAAATCAGGGCAGCCAGAGACCCAGTACTTC. Amino acid sequence: CASSKSGQPETQYF.